What follows are 21 T cell receptor beta chains derived from one specimen sequenced in a study of T cells after posttransplantation cyclophosphamide. Sequencing was performed with immunoSEQ multiplex PCR; in TCRdb, only in-frame clones are kept and a portion is missing. Of fewer than 45,000 clones in the sample, roughly 73% were seen once. A marrow graft followed busulfan-fludarabine conditioning, with cyclophosphamide on days +3 and +4. This specimen consisted of CD4+ T cells sorted from blood, obtained around 2,000 days after a stem cell transplant with posttransplant cyclophosphamide. Every receptor here comes from a female patient in her 40s who received an allogeneic stem cell transplant from a related donor, was CMV-positive, and had no GVHD. Part of the T cell pool may stem from the graft donor.

The chain is built from TRBV12-5 and TRBJ2-5, with TRBD2 matching over 10 bases. The CDR3 length is 16 residues. V lost 4 bases to trimming and J lost 0 bases; unmatched junction nucleotides: 5. Germline values: CDR1 LGHNT, CDR2 FRNRAP. The CDR3 bases are TGTGCTAGTGGTTCCGATAGCGGGGGGTACCAAGAGACCCAGTACTTC. This sequence encodes CASGSDSGGYQETQYF. Using reference TRBV12-5 and TRBJ2-5 for the parts outside the CDR3, the full variable domain is DARVTQTPRHKVTEMGQEVTMRCQPILGHNTVFWYRQTMMQGLELLAYFRNRAPLDDSGMPKDRFSAEMPDATLATLKIQPSEPRDSAVYFCASGSDSGGYQETQYFGPGTRLLVL.

This chain links TRBV6-5 with TRBJ1-1, with D hard to call. This CDR3 spans 12 amino acids. Per the germline V gene, CDR1 is MNHEY and CDR2 is SVGAGI. V was shortened by 2 bases and J by 8 bases, with 9 bases between the two germline ends. CDR3 amino acids: CASSYGGIEAFF. The CDR3 DNA is TGTGCCAGCAGTTACGGAGGTATCGAAGCTTTCTTT.

CDR3 coding DNA: TGTGCCATCAGGGGCGCTGGCACAGATACGCAGTATTTT. This encodes CAIRGAGTDTQYF. The chain links TRBV10-3 to TRBJ2-3; D is unresolved. V was cut by 6 bases and J by 1 base, with 8 bases left in between. The CDR3 totals 13 residues. Germline CDR1 and CDR2: ENHRY and SYGVKD.

The CDR3 DNA follows: TGTGCCAGCAGGTCGATGACAGGGGGCACAGATACGCAGTATTTT. This translates into CASRSMTGGTDTQYF. This chain joins TRBV5-6 and TRBJ2-3; 8 nucleotides line up with TRBD1. With V trimmed by 5 bases and J by 1 base, 6 bases remained unmatched. Germline values: CDR1 SGHDT, CDR2 YYEEEE. This CDR3 comprises 15 residues.

The CDR3 nucleotides read TGTGCCAGCAGCTTAGCGAACTATCCACAGGGAAACACCGGGGAGCTGTTTTTT. Protein product: CASSLANYPQGNTGELFF. This chain links TRBV11-1 with TRBJ2-2; maybe TRBD1 (6 bases). This CDR3 spans 18 amino acids. V dropped 0 bases and J dropped 2 bases, with 16 bases sitting between them. Germline assignment: CDR1 SGHAT and CDR2 FQDESV (reference sequence).

The chain links TRBV29-1 to TRBJ1-2, with D possibly being TRBD1 (6 bases). The ends were cut back, 0 bases at V and 7 bases at J, with 12 bases in the middle. The CDR3 extends over 13 amino acids. CDR1 SQVTM and CDR2 ANQGSEA come from the germline V gene. DNA of the CDR3: TGCAGCGTTGAAGATCGGGCAGGGGTTGGCTACACCTTC. Protein sequence: CSVEDRAGVGYTF.

The chain uses TRBV7-8 and TRBJ2-6; TRBD1 might be the D (5 bases). This CDR3 region has 16 residues. Trimming removed 2 bases from V and 2 bases from J, with 10 bases in between. Germline loops: CDR1 SGHVS, CDR2 FQNEAQ. DNA of the CDR3: TGTGCCAGCAGCTTATTGGTCAGGGCTGGGGCCAACGTCCTGACTTTC. This translates into CASSLLVRAGANVLTF.

In its sample, this clone was seen once. This rearrangement joins TRBV15 to TRBJ1-3, with TRBD1 as a possible D gene (5 bases). Trimming shortened V by 5 bases and J by 0 bases, and 11 bases separated the two germline ends. The CDR3 has 15 amino acids. Looked up from germline, CDR1 is LNHNV and CDR2 is YYDKDF (reference sequence). The CDR3 region is CATSSDGGSGNTIYF. The CDR3 nucleotides are TGTGCCACCAGCTCGGACGGGGGCTCTGGAAACACCATATATTTT.

The V and J genes are TRBV18 and TRBJ1-5; perhaps TRBD1 as D (5 bases). Per germline, CDR1 KGHSH and CDR2 LQKENI. V was clipped by 5 bases and J by 7 bases, with 12 bases between them. The CDR3 extends over 13 amino acids. CDR3 DNA: TGTGCCAGCTCAACCGGAGGGGCCCAGCCCCAGCATTTT. Its protein product is CASSTGGAQPQHF. Variable domain in full (rest from reference TRBV18 and TRBJ1-5): NAGVMQNPRHLVRRRGQEARLRCSPMKGHSHVYWYRQLPEEGLKFMVYLQKENIIDESGMPKERFSAEFPKEGPSILRIQQVVRGDSAAYFCASSTGGAQPQHFGDGTRLSIL.

The chain combines TRBV11-2 with TRBJ2-7; TRBD1 is a possible D gene (5 bases). V was shortened by 5 bases and J by 0 bases, with 17 bases between the two germline ends. Germline CDR1 is SGHAT and CDR2 is FQNNGV. CDR3 length: 16 amino acids. The CDR3 reads CASSLSKGLTSYEQYF. The CDR3 nucleotides read TGTGCCAGCAGCCTGAGTAAGGGGTTAACCTCCTACGAGCAGTACTTC.

V gene TRBV27 combines with J gene TRBJ1-2, with D possibly matching TRBD1 (6 bases). Per the germline V gene, CDR1 is MNHEY and CDR2 is SMNVEV (reference sequence). The length of the CDR3 is 14 residues. Trimming shortened V by 3 bases and J by 6 bases, and 14 bases separated the two germline ends. CDR3 in amino acids: CASSLTGLRDGYTF. The CDR3 DNA reads as TGTGCCAGCAGTTTGACAGGATTGAGGGATGGCTACACCTTC.

In this sample, this clone turned up a few times. The V call is TRBV11-2, the J call TRBJ2-2; D is unresolved. Germline V CDR1 and CDR2: SGHAT, FQNNGV. There are 12 residues in the CDR3. The V end was cut by 4 bases, the J end by 7 bases, with 7 bases between. CDR3 protein: CASSYEVGELFF. For the CDR3, the DNA is TGTGCCAGCAGCTACGAGGTCGGGGAGCTGTTTTTT.

V is TRBV7-8 and J is TRBJ1-5, with 8 bases matching TRBD1. Germline V gives CDR1 SGHVS, CDR2 FQNEAQ. The CDR3 extends over 15 amino acids. V was clipped by 5 bases and J by 5 bases; unmatched bases: 8. The CDR3 is CASSPTGASHQPQHF. DNA for the CDR3: TGTGCCAGCAGCCCGACAGGGGCTAGTCATCAGCCCCAGCATTTT.

V gene TRBV18 combines with J gene TRBJ1-1; D may be TRBD1 (5 bases). The CDR3 has 14 amino acids. CDR1 and CDR2 (germline): KGHSH, LQKENI. Trimming removed 0 bases at V and 1 base at J, with 6 bases between. CDR3 amino acids: CASSPPTANTEAFF. CDR3 nucleotide sequence: TGTGCCAGCTCACCACCGACAGCGAACACTGAAGCTTTCTTT.

A single count supports this clone. The V gene is TRBV4-1, the J gene TRBJ2-5; possibly TRBD2 for D (6 bases). The CDR3 is 15 residues long. The ends were cut back, 4 bases at V and 2 bases at J, with 14 bases in the middle. Germline loops: CDR1 MGHRA, CDR2 YSYEKL. The CDR3 bases are TGCGCCAGCAGCCCCACTGCGGGGAAACAAGAGACCCAGTACTTC. It encodes CASSPTAGKQETQYF.

This clone appeared a single time. This chain connects TRBV5-4 to TRBJ2-7; no clear D gene. Germline lookup yields CDR1 SGHNT and CDR2 YYREEE (reference sequence). Trimming took off 3 bases at V and 2 bases at J, with 15 bases between the two ends. This CDR3 has 15 amino acids. The CDR3 protein is CASSSPQSRAYEQYF. The CDR3 DNA is TGTGCCAGCAGCTCACCTCAATCCCGAGCCTACGAGCAGTACTTC.

V usage is TRBV5-1 and J usage is TRBJ1-1; D is undetermined. This CDR3 is 14 amino acids long. Germline CDR1 and CDR2: SGHRS and YFSETQ. V gave up 2 bases and J gave up 1 base, with 9 bases separating them. CDR3 bases: TGCGCCAGCAGCTTAAGTGCAGGGAACACTGAAGCTTTCTTT. Translation: CASSLSAGNTEAFF.

The chain employs TRBV5-4 and TRBJ2-5, with TRBD2 as a possible D gene (5 bases). CDR1 is SGHNT, CDR2 YYREEE, per germline (reference sequence). The CDR3 contains 13 residues. Trimming shortened V by 7 bases and J by 2 bases, and 12 bases separated the two germline ends. The DNA for the CDR3 is TGTGCCAGCTTTCGACGGGAACAAGAGACCCAGTACTTC. Encoded protein: CASFRREQETQYF. The entire variable domain, with the rest obtained from reference TRBV5-4 and TRBJ2-5, is as follows: ETGVTQSPTHLIKTRGQQVTLRCSSQSGHNTVSWYQQALGQGPQFIFQYYREEENGRGNFPPRFSGLQFPNYSSELNVNALELDDSALYLCASFRREQETQYFGPGTRLLVL.

This sequence joins TRBV7-2 and TRBJ2-5; tentative D call: TRBD1 (5 bases). The CDR3 extends over 14 amino acids. The V end lost 3 bases, the J end lost 1 base, and 9 bases lay between the germline ends. Germline lookup yields CDR1 SGHTA and CDR2 FQGNSA. The CDR3 region has the DNA TGTGCCAGCAGCTTCACAGGTTTCCAAGAGACCCAGTACTTC. As protein: CASSFTGFQETQYF.

This chain joins TRBV7-9 and TRBJ1-1, with D perhaps matching TRBD1 (5 bases). Germline CDR1 SEHNR, CDR2 FQNEAQ (reference sequence). V lost 0 bases and J lost 0, with 14 bases in between. The CDR3 has 17 amino acids. The CDR3 sequence: CASSLAVAGNMNTEAFF. The DNA of the CDR3 is TGTGCCAGCAGCTTAGCGGTCGCAGGGAATATGAACACTGAAGCTTTCTTT.

The CDR3 coding sequence is TGTGCCAGCAGCCCCACTAGCGGTCCGAACACCGGGGAGCTGTTTTTT. Amino acid sequence: CASSPTSGPNTGELFF. This chain connects TRBV7-8 to TRBJ2-2; TRBD2 matches 8 bases. The CDR3 spans 16 residues. The V segment lost 5 bases and the J segment 0 bases; nucleotides outside the gene matches: 5. Germline CDR1 SGHVS, CDR2 FQNEAQ.